This T cell receptor beta chain came from a study of T-cell memory formation after mild COVID-19. Study as a whole: Clusters were largely donor specific.

Findings of the study overall: Pre-infection memory showed some responding clones, and this suggested that cross-reactive memory joined. Clones that got smaller from day 15 to 85 had even CD4/CD8, while clones growing later tipped toward CD4+.

CDR1 SGHRS and CDR2 YFSETQ come from the germline V gene. Trimming removed 0 bases at V and 2 bases at J, with 12 bases between. CDR3 length: 15 residues. As for this clonotype: Its antigen is not known.

The TCR alpha and TCR beta cDNA libraries, bearing sample barcodes and UMIs, were generated by 5'RACE using constant-segment primers. TCRdb recomputed calls from the 5' RACE reads with MiXCR, one row per CDR3 protein. The profile covers more than 300,000 distinct CDR3 sequences, with around 15% appearing a single time and about 20% taken by the ten largest. The source is a man aged 18 to 35 who had mild COVID-19 (a few samples of this study predate the infection). Cell type and time point are not known. The source material was PBMCs or a T cell subset sorted from them (not recorded which). This rearrangement joins TRBV5-1 to TRBJ2-7; a weak D match, TRBD1 (6 bases). Written as DNA, the CDR3 is TGCGCCAGCAGCTTGGTTGCAGGGGTCCCCTACGAGCAGTACTTC. Residues: CASSLVAGVPYEQYF.